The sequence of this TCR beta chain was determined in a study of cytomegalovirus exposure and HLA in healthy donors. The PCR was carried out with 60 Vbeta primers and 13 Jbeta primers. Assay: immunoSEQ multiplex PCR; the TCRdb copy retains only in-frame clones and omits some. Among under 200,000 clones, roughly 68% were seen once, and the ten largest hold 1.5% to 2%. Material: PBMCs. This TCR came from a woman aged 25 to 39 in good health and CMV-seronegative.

The CDR3 DNA is TGCGCCAGCTCCCCTGGGGCAGGCCCCAATCAGCCCCAGCATTTT. Residues: CASSPGAGPNQPQHF. This chain joins TRBV5-1 and TRBJ1-5; possible D gene TRBD1, 5 bases. Germline values: CDR1 SGHRS, CDR2 YFSETQ. The V end lost 7 bases, the J end lost 3 bases, and 17 bases lay between the germline ends. The CDR3 is 15 amino acids.